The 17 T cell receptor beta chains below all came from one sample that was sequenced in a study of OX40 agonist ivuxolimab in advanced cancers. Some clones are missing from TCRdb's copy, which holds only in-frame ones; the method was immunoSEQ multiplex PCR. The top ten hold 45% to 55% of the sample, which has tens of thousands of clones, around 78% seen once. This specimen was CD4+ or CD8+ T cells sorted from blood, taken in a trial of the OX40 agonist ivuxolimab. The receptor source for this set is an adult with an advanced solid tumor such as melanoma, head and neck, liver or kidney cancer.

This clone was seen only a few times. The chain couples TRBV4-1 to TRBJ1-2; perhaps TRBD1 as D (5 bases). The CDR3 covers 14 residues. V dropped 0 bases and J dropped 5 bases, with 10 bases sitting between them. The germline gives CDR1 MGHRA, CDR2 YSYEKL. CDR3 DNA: TGCGCCAGCAGCCAAGAGGGGACGATTTATGGCTACACCTTC. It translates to CASSQEGTIYGYTF.

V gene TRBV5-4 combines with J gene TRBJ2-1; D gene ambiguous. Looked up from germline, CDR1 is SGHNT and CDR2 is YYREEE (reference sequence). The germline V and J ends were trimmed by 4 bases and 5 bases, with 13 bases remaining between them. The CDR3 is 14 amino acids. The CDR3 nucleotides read TGTGCCAGCAGCCGGCCTGGCCTCAACAATGAGCAGTTCTTC. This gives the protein CASSRPGLNNEQFF.

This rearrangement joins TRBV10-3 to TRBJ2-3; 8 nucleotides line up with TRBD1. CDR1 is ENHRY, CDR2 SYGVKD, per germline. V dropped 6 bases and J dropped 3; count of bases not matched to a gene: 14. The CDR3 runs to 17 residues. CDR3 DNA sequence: TGTGCCATCAGCGATGGACAGCAGGGGGCCCATACAGATACGCAGTATTTT. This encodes CAISDGQQGAHTDTQYF.

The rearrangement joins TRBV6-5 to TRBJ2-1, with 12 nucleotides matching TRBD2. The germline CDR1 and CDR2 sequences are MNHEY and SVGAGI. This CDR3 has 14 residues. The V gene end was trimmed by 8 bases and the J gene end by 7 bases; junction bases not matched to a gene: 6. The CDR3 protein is CASAGLAGKNEQFF. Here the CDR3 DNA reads TGTGCCAGCGCCGGACTAGCGGGAAAGAATGAGCAGTTCTTC.

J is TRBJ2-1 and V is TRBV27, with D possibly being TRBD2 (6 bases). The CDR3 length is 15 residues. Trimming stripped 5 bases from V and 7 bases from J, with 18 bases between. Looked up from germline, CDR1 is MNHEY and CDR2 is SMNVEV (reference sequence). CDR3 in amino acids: CASSTPGVGWNEQFF. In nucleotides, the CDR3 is TGTGCCAGCAGTACCCCGGGGGTTGGATGGAATGAGCAGTTCTTC.

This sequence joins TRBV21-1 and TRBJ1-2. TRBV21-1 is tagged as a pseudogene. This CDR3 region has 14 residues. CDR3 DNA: TGTGCCAGCAGCAGCCAGACCGTGAACTATGGCTACACCTTC. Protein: CASSSQTVNYGYTF.

The CDR3 loop reads CASSPLGRDYEQYF. For the CDR3, the DNA is TGTGCCAGCAGCCCACTGGGGAGAGACTACGAGCAGTACTTC. The chain links TRBV11-3 to TRBJ2-7, with D perhaps matching TRBD2 (5 bases). The CDR3 runs 14 residues. The V gene lost 5 bases and the J gene lost 3 bases, with 14 bases spanning the gap. Germline CDR1 reads SGHNT; CDR2 reads YENEEA.

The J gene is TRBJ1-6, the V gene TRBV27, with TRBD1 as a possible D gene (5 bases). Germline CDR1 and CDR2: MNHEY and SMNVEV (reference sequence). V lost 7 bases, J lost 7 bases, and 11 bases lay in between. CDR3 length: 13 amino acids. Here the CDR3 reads CASMGQGNSPLHF. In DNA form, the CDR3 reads TGTGCCAGCATGGGTCAGGGAAATTCACCCCTCCACTTT.

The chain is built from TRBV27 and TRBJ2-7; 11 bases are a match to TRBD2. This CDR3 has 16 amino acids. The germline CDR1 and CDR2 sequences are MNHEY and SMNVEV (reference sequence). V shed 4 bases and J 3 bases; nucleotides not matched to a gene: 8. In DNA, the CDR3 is TGTGCCAGCAGTTATAGCGGGGGGGCTTTATTCTACGAGCAGTACTTC. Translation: CASSYSGGALFYEQYF.

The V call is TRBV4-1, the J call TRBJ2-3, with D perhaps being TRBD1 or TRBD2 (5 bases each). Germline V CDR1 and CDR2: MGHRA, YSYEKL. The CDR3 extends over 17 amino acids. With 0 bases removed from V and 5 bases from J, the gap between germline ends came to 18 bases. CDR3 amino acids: CASSQDPPGRTGDTQYF. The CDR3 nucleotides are TGCGCCAGCAGCCAAGATCCCCCGGGACGAACGGGAGATACGCAGTATTTT.

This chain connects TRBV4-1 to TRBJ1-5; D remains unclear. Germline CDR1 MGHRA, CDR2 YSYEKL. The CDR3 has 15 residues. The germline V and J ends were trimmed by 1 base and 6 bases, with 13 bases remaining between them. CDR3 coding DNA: TGCGCCAGCAGCCAAGCTCACGGATACCCTCAGCCCCAGCATTTT. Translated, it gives CASSQAHGYPQPQHF.

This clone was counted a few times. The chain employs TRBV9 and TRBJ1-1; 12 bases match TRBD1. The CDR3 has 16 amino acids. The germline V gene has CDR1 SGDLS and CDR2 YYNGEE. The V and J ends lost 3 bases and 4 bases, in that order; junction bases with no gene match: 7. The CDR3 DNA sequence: TGTGCCAGCAGCGGCGGGACAGGGGGCCCTAGCACTGAAGCTTTCTTT. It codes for CASSGGTGGPSTEAFF.

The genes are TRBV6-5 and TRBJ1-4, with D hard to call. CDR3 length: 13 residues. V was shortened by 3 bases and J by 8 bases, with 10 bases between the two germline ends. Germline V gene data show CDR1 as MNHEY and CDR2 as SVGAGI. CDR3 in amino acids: CASSYASMEKLFF. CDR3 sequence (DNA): TGTGCCAGCAGTTATGCCAGTATGGAAAAACTGTTTTTT.

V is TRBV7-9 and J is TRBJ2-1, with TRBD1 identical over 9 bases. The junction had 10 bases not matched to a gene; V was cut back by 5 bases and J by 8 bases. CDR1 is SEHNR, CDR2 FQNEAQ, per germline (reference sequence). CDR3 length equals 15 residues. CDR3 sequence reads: CASSPDDRGGHEQFF. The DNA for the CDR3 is TGTGCCAGCAGCCCAGATGACAGGGGGGGCCATGAGCAGTTCTTC. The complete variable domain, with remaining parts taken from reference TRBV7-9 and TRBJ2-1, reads DTGVSQNPRHKITKRGQNVTFRCDPISEHNRLYWYRQTLGQGPEFLTYFQNEAQLEKSRLLSDRFSAERPKGSFSTLEIQRTEQGDSAMYLCASSPDDRGGHEQFFGPGTRLTVL.

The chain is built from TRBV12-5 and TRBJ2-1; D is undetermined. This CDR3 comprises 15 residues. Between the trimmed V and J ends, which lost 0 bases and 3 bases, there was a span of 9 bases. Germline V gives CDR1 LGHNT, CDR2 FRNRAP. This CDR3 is CASGLVSKGYNEQFF. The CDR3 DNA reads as TGTGCTAGTGGTTTGGTGTCAAAGGGCTACAATGAGCAGTTCTTC. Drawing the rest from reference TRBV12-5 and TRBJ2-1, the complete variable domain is DARVTQTPRHKVTEMGQEVTMRCQPILGHNTVFWYRQTMMQGLELLAYFRNRAPLDDSGMPKDRFSAEMPDATLATLKIQPSEPRDSAVYFCASGLVSKGYNEQFFGPGTRLTVL.

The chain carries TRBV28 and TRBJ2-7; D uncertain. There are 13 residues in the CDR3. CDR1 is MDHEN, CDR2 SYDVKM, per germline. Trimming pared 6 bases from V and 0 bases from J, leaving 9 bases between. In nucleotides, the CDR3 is TGTGCCAGCAGCTTGAGTACCTCCTACGAGCAGTACTTC. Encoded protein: CASSLSTSYEQYF.

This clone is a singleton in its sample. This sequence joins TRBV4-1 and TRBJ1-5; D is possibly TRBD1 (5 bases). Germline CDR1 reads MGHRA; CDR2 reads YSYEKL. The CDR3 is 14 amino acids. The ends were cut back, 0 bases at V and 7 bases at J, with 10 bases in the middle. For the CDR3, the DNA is TGCGCCAGCAGCCAAGATGTGGGGGAACAGCCCCAGCATTTT. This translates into CASSQDVGEQPQHF.